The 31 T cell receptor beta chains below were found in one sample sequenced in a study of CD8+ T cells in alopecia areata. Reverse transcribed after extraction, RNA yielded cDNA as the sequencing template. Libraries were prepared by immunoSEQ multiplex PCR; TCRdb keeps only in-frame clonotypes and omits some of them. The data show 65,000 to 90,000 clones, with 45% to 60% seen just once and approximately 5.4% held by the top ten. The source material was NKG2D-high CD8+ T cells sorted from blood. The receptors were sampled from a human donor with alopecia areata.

The CDR3 region has the DNA TGTGCCAGCACCCGTTCCCCCGGGGAGCTGTTTTTT. Encoded protein: CASTRSPGELFF. The V gene is TRBV2, the J gene TRBJ2-2, with no clear D. The CDR3 has 12 amino acids. V was clipped by 7 bases and J by 6 bases, with 9 bases between them. Germline V gives CDR1 SNHLY, CDR2 FYNNEI.

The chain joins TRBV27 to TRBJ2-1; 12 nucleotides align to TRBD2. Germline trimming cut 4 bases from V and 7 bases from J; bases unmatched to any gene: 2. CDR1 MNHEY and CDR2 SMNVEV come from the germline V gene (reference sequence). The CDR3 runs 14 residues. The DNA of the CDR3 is TGTGCCAGCAGTTCAGGGACTAGCGGGAATGAGCAGTTCTTC. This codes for CASSSGTSGNEQFF.

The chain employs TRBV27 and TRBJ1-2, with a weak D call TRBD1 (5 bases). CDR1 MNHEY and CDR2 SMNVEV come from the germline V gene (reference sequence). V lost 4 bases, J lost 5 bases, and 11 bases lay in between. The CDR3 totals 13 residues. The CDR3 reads CASSSGTLYGYTF. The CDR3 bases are TGTGCCAGCAGTTCTGGGACTTTATATGGCTACACCTTC.

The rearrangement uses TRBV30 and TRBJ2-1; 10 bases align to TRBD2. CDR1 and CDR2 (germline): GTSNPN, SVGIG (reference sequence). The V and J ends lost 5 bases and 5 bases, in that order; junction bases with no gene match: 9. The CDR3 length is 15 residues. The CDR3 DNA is TGTGCCTGGGACCCGCTAGCGGGAGACCACAATGAGCAGTTCTTC. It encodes CAWDPLAGDHNEQFF.

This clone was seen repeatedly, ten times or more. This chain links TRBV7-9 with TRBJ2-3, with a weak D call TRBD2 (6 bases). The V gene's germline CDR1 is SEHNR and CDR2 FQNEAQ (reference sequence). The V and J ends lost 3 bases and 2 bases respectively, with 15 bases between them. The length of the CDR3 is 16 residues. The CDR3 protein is CASSFRQGGFTDTQYF. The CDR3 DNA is TGTGCCAGCAGCTTTCGCCAGGGAGGATTCACAGATACGCAGTATTTT.

Here the CDR3 reads CASIRSTEANYGYTF. The CDR3 DNA reads as TGTGCCAGCATCCGCTCGACGGAAGCTAACTATGGCTACACCTTC. The chain has TRBV2 and TRBJ1-2; D not certain. Germline-derived CDR1 and CDR2 are SNHLY and FYNNEI. The CDR3 covers 15 residues. Between the trimmed V and J ends, which lost 7 bases and 0 bases, there was a span of 15 bases.

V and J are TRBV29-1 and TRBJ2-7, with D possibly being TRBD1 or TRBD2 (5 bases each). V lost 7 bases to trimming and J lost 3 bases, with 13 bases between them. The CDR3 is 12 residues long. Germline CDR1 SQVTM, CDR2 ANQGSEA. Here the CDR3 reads CSATGTNYEQYF. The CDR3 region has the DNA TGCAGCGCCACCGGGACCAACTACGAGCAGTACTTC.

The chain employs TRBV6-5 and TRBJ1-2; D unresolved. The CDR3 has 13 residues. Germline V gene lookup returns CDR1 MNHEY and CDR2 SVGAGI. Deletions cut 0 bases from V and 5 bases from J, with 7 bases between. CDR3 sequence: CASSYSNGYGYTF. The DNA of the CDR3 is TGTGCCAGCAGTTACTCGAACGGGTATGGCTACACCTTC.

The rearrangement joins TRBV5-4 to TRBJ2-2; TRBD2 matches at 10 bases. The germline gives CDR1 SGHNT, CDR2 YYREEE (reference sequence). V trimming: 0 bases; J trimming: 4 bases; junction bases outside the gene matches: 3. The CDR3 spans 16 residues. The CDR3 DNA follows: TGTGCCAGCAGCTTGGTTTCTAGCGGGAGCACCGGGGAGCTGTTTTTT. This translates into CASSLVSSGSTGELFF.

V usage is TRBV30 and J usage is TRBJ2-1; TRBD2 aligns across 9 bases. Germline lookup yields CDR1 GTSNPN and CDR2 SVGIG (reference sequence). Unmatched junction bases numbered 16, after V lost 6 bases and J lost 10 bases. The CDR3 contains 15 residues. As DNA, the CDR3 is TGTGCCTGTAACGAGCCGGGACTAGCTCCTAACGAGCAGTTCTTC. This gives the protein CACNEPGLAPNEQFF.

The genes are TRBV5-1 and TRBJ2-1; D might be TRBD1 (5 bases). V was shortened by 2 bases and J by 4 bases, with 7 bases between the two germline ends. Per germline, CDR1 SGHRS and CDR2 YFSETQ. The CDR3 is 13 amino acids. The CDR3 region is CASSFAGYNEQFF. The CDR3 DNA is TGCGCCAGCAGCTTTGCAGGGTACAATGAGCAGTTCTTC.

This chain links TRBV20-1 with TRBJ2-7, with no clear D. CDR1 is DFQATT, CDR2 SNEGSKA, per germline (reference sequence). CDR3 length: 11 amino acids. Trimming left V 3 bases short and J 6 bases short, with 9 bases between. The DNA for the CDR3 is TGCAGTGCTAGGTTTAGCCCCGAGCAGTACTTC. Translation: CSARFSPEQYF.

The CDR3: CASSSILTDPYNSPLHF. CDR3 DNA sequence: TGTGCCAGCAGCTCCATCCTGACGGACCCTTATAATTCACCCCTCCACTTT. The rearrangement uses TRBV7-2 and TRBJ1-6; D remains ambiguous. CDR3 length equals 17 residues. V dropped 4 bases and J dropped 4 bases, with 17 bases sitting between them. Looked up from germline, CDR1 is SGHTA and CDR2 is FQGNSA.

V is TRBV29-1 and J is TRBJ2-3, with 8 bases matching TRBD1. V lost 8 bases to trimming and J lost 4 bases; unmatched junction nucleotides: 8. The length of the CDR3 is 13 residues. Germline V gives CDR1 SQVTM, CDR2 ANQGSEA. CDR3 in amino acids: CSTQGARADTQYF. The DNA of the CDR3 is TGCAGCACCCAGGGGGCAAGAGCAGATACGCAGTATTTT.

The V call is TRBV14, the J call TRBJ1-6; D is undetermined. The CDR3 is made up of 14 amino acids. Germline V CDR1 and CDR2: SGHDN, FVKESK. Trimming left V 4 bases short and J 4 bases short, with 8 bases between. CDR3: CASSPRAYNSPLHF. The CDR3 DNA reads TGTGCCAGCAGCCCGAGAGCGTATAATTCACCCCTCCACTTT.

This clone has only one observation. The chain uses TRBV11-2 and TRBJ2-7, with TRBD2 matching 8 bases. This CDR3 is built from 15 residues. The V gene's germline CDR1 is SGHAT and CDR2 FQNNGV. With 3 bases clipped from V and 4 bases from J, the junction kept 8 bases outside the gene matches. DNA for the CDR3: TGTGCCAGCAGCTTCTTCGGGGGGGCCCAATACGAGCAGTACTTC. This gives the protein CASSFFGGAQYEQYF.

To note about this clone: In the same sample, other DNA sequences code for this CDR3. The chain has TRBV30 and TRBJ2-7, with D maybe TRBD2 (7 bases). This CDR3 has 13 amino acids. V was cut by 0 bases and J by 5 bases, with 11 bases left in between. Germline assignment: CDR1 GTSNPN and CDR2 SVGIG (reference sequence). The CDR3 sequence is CAWSVGGGNEQYF. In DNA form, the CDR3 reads TGTGCCTGGAGTGTGGGCGGGGGCAACGAGCAGTACTTC.

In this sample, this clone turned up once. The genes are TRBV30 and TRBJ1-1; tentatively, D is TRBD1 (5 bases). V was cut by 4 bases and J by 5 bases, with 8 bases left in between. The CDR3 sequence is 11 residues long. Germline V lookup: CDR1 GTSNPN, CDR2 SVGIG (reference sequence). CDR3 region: CAWIRETEAFF. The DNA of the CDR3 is TGTGCCTGGATCAGGGAAACTGAAGCTTTCTTT.

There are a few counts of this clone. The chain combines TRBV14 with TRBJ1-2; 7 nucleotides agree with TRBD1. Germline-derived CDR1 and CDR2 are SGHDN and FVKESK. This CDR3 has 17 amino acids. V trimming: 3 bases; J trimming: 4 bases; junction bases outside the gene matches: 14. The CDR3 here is CASSHITGTVPGYGYTF. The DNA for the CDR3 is TGTGCCAGCAGCCATATTACCGGGACAGTACCCGGCTATGGCTACACCTTC. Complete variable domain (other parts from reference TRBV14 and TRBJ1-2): EAGVTQFPSHSVIEKGQTVTLRCDPISGHDNLYWYRRVMGKEIKFLLHFVKESKQDESGMPNNRFLAERTGGTYSTLKVQPAELEDSGVYFCASSHITGTVPGYGYTFGSGTRLTVV.

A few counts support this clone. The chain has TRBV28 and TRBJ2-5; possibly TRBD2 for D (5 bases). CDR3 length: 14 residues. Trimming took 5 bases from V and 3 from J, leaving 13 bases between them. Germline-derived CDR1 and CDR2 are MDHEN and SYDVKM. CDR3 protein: CASSHLRDEETQYF. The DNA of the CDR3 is TGTGCCAGCAGTCATCTCCGGGATGAAGAGACCCAGTACTTC.

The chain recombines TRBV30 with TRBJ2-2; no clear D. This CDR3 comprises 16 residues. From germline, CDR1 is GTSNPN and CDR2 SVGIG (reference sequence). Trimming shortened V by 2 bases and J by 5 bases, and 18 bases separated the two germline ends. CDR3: CAWSPPAAEDTGELFF. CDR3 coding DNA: TGTGCCTGGAGTCCCCCGGCGGCCGAGGATACCGGGGAGCTGTTTTTT.

The CDR3 bases are TGCGCCAGCACCGCTGTCGGGGGTAAGGCCCCTTCACCCCTCCACTTT. Its translation: CASTAVGGKAPSPLHF. The chain carries TRBV5-1 and TRBJ1-6, with a weak D call TRBD1 (5 bases). V was cut by 6 bases and J by 9 bases, with 22 bases left in between. This CDR3 is 16 amino acids long. Germline CDR1 reads SGHRS; CDR2 reads YFSETQ.

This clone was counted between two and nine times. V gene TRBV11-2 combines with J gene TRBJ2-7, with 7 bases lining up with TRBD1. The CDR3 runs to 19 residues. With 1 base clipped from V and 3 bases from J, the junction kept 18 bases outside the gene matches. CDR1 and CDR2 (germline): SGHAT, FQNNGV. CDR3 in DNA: TGTGCCAGCAGCTTAGTTGTTTTGAATGGGACAGCCGAAGGCTACGAGCAGTACTTC. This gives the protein CASSLVVLNGTAEGYEQYF.

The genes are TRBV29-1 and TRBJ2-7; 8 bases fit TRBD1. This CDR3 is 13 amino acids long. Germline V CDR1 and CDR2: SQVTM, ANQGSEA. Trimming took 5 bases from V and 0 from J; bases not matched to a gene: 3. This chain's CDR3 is CSVFTGGSYEQYF. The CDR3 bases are TGCAGCGTTTTTACAGGGGGCTCCTACGAGCAGTACTTC.

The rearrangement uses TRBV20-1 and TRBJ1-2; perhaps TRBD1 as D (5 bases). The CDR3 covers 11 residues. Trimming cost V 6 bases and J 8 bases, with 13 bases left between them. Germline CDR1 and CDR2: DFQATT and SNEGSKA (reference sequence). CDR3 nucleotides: TGCAGTGCCCGGGGGAACGGCGGCTACACCTTC. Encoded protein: CSARGNGGYTF.

This CDR3 reads CASSQAGLNEQFF. CDR3 coding DNA: TGCGCCAGCAGCCAAGCAGGACTTAATGAGCAGTTCTTC. The chain combines TRBV4-1 with TRBJ2-1; D might be TRBD2 (5 bases). V lost 1 base to trimming and J lost 7 bases, with 8 bases between them. The germline gives CDR1 MGHRA, CDR2 YSYEKL. This CDR3 contains 13 residues.

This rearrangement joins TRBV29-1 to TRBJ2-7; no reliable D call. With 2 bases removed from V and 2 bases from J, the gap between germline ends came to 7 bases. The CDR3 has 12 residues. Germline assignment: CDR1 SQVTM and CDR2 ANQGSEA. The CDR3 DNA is TGCAGCGTTGAAATCCGCCCCTACGAGCAGTACTTC. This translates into CSVEIRPYEQYF.

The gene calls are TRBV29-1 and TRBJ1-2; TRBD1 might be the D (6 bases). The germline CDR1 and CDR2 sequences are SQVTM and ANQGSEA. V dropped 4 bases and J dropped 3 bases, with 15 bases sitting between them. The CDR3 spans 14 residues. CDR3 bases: TGCAGCGTTGGGCAGGGGACCCCTTACTATGGCTACACCTTC. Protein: CSVGQGTPYYGYTF.

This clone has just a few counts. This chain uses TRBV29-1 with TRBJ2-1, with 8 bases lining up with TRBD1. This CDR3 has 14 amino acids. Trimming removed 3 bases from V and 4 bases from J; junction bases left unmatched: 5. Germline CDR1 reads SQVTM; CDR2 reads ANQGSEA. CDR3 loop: CSVDIGDRYNEQFF. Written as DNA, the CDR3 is TGCAGCGTTGATATTGGGGACAGGTACAATGAGCAGTTCTTC.

CDR3 sequence reads: CASSMAEAGSYEQYF. In nucleotides, the CDR3 is TGTGCCAGTAGTATGGCGGAAGCGGGTTCCTACGAGCAGTACTTC. The V call is TRBV19, the J call TRBJ2-7; tentatively, D is TRBD2 (6 bases). Germline CDR1 LNHDA, CDR2 SQIVND (reference sequence). This CDR3 is 15 amino acids long. The V end was cut by 3 bases, the J end by 1 base, with 13 bases between.

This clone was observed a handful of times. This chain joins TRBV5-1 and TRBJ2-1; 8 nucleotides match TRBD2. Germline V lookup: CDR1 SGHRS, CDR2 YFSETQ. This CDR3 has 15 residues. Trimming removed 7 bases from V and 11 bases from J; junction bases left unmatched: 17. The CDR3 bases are TGCGCCAGCGGCTACCCTCGGGGGGGGGCCACACAGCAGTTCTTC. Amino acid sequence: CASGYPRGGATQQFF.